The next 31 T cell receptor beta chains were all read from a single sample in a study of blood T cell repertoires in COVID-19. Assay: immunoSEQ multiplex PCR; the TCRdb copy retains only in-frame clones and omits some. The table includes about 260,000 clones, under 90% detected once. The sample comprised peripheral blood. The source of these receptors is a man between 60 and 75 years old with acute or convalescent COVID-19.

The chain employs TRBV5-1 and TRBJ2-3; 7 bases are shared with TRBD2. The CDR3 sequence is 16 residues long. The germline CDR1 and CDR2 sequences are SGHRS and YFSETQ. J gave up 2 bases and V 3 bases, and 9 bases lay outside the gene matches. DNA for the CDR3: TGCGCCAGCAGCTCGACCGCTAGCGGATACACAGATACGCAGTATTTT. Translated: CASSSTASGYTDTQYF.

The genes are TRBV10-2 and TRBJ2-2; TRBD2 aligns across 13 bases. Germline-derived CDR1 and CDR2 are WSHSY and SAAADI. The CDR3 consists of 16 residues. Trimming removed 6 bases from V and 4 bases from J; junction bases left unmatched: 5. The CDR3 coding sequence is TGCGCCAGCAGACTAGCGGGGGGGGCAGGCACCGGGGAGCTGTTTTTT. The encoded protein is CASRLAGGAGTGELFF.

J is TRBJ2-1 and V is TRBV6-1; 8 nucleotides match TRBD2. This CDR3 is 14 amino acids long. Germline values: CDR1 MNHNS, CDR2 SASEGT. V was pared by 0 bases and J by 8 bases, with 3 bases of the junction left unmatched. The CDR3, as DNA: TGTGCCAGCAGTGAAGCCACTAGCGGAGATGAGCAGTTCTTC. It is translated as CASSEATSGDEQFF.

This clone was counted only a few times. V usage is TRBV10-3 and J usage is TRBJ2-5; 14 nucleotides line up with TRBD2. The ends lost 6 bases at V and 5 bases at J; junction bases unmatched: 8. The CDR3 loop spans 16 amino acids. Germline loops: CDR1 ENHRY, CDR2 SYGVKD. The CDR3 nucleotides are TGTGCCATCAGCAGACTAGCGGGGGGGACCGAGGAGACCCAGTACTTC. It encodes CAISRLAGGTEETQYF.

The CDR3 nucleotides read TGCAGCGTGGACAAGGATGGCTACACCTTC. Translation gives CSVDKDGYTF. The chain is built from TRBV29-1 and TRBJ1-2; D may be TRBD1 (5 bases). The CDR3 loop spans 10 amino acids. Germline V gene lookup returns CDR1 SQVTM and CDR2 ANQGSEA. The V end lost 6 bases, the J end lost 6 bases, and 8 bases lay between the germline ends.

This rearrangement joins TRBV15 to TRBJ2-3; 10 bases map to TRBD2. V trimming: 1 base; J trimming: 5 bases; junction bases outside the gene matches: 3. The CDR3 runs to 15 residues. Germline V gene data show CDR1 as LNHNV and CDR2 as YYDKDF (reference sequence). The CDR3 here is CATSRGSGGKDTQYF. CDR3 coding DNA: TGTGCCACCAGCAGAGGTAGCGGGGGGAAAGATACGCAGTATTTT.

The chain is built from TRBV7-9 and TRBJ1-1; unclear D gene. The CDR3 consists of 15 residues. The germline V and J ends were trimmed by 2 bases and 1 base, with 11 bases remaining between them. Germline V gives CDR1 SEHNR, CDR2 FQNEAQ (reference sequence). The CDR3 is CASSLREIKNTEAFF. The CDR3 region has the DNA TGTGCCAGCAGCTTAAGGGAGATTAAGAACACTGAAGCTTTCTTT.

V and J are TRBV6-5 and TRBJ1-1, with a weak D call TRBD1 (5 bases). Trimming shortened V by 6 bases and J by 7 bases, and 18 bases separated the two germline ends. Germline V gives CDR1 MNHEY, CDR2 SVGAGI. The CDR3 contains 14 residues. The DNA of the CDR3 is TGTGCCAGCAGCCCCACGGCCCTAAGGGGTGAAGCTTTCTTT. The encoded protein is CASSPTALRGEAFF.

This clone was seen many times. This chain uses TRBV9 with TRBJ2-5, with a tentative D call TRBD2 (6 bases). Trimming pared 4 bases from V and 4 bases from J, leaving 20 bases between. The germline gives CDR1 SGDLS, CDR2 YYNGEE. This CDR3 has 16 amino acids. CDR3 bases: TGTGCCAGCAGCCCCCCGCCAGGCGGGACGGGAGAGACCCAGTACTTC. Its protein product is CASSPPPGGTGETQYF.

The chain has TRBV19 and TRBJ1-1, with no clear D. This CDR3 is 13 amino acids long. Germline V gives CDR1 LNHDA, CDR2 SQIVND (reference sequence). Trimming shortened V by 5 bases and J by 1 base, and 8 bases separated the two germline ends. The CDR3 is CASSLYANTEAFF. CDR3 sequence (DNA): TGTGCCAGTAGTCTATACGCGAACACTGAAGCTTTCTTT.

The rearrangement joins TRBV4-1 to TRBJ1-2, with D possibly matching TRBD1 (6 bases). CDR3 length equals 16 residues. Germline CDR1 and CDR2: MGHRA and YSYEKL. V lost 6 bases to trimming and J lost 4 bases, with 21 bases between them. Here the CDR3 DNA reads TGCGCCAGCAGAAGGTTGGGGGGCGGGGGAGGCTATGGCTACACCTTC. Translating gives CASRRLGGGGGYGYTF.

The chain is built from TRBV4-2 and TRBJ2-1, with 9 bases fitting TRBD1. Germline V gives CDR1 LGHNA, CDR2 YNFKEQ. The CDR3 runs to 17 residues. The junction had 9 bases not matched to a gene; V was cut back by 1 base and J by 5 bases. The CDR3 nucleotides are TGTGCCAGCAGCCAAGTTGTCGGGACAGGGTCTGACAATGAGCAGTTCTTC. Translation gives CASSQVVGTGSDNEQFF.

The CDR3, as DNA: TGTGCCAGCAGCTTCGCACCTAATAACTATGGCTACACCTTC. Encoded protein: CASSFAPNNYGYTF. The V and J genes are TRBV11-1 and TRBJ1-2; the D is unclear. Germline V gene data show CDR1 as SGHAT and CDR2 as FQDESV (reference sequence). The CDR3 has 14 residues. Trimming removed 3 bases from V and 1 base from J, with 9 bases in between. Filled out from reference TRBV11-1 and TRBJ1-2, the complete variable domain reads EAEVAQSPRYKITEKSQAVAFWCDPISGHATLYWYRQILGQGPELLVQFQDESVVDDSQLPKDRFSAERLKGVDSTLKIQPAELGDSAMYLCASSFAPNNYGYTFGSGTRLTVV.

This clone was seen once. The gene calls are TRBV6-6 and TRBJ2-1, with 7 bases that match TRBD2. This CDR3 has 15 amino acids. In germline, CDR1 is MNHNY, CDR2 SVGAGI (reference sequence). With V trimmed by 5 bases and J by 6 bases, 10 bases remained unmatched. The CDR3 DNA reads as TGTGCCAGCAGTCGGGGGAGGTCGGGGGGCAATGAGCAGTTCTTC. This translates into CASSRGRSGGNEQFF.

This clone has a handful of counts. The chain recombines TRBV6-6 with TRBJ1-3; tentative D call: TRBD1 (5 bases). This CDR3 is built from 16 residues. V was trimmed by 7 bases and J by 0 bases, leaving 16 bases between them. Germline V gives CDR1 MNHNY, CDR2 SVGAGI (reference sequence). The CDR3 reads CASKERQFFSGNTIYF. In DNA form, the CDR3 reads TGTGCCAGCAAGGAACGACAGTTTTTCTCTGGAAACACCATATATTTT.

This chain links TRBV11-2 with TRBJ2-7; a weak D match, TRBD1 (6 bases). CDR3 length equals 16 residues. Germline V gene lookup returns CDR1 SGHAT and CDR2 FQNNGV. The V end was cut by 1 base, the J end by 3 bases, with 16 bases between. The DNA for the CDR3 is TGTGCCAGCAGCTTAGGTGACCCGGGACACTTCTACGAGCAGTACTTC. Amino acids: CASSLGDPGHFYEQYF.

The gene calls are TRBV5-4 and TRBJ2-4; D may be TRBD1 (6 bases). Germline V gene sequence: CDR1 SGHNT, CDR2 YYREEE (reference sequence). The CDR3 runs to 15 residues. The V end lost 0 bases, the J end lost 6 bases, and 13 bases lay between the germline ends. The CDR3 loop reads CASSLGDTRLNIQYF. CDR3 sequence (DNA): TGTGCCAGCAGCTTGGGGGACACAAGGTTAAACATTCAGTACTTC.

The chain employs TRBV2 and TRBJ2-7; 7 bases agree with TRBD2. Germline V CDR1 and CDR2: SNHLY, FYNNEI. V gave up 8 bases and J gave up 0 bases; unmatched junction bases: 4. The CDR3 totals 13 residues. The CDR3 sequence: CASFWEGSYEQYF. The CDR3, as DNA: TGTGCCAGCTTCTGGGAGGGCTCCTACGAGCAGTACTTC.

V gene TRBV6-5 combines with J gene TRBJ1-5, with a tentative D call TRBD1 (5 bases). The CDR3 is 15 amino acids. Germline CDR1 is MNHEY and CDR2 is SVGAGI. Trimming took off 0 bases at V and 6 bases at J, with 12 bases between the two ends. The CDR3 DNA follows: TGTGCCAGCAGTTACTCGAGATGGGGCGGTCAGCCCCAGCATTTT. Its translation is CASSYSRWGGQPQHF.

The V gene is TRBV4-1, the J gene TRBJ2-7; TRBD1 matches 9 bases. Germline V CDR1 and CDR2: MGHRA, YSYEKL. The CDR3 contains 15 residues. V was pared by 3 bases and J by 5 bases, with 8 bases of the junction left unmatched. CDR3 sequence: CASSQSGTGSHEQYF. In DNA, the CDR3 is TGCGCCAGCAGCCAGTCCGGGACAGGGTCCCACGAGCAGTACTTC.

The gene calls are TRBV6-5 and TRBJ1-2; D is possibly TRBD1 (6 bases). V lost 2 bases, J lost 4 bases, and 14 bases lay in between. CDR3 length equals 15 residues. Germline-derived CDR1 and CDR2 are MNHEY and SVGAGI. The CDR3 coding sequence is TGTGCCAGCAGTTACACCAGGACAGTTTCCTATGGCTACACCTTC. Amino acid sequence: CASSYTRTVSYGYTF.

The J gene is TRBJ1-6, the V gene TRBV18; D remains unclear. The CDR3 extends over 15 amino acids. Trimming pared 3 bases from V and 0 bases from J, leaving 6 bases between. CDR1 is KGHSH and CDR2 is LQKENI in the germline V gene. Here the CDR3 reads CASSPESSYNSPLHF. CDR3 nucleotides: TGTGCCAGCTCACCTGAGAGCTCCTATAATTCACCCCTCCACTTT. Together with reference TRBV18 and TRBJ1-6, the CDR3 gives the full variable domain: NAGVMQNPRHLVRRRGQEARLRCSPMKGHSHVYWYRQLPEEGLKFMVYLQKENIIDESGMPKERFSAEFPKEGPSILRIQQVVRGDSAAYFCASSPESSYNSPLHFGNGTRLTVT.

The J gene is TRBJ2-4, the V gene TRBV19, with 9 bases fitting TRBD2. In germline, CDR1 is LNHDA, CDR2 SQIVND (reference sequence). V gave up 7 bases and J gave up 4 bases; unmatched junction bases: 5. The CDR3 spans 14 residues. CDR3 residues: CASNQRGDKNIQYF. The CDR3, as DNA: TGTGCCAGTAACCAGCGGGGGGATAAAAACATTCAGTACTTC.

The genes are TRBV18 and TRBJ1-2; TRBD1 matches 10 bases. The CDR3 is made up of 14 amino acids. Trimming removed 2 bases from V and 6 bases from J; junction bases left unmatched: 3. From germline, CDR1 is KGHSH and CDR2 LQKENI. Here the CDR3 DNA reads TGTGCCAGCTCACCAGGGACAGGGGCGAATGGCTACACCTTC. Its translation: CASSPGTGANGYTF.

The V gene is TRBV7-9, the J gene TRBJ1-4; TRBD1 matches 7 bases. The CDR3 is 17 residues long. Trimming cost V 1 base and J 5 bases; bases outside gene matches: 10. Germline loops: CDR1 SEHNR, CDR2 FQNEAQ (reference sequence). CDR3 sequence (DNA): TGTGCCAGCAGCTTAGGGGGACAGACGGACGGGAATGAAAAACTGTTTTTT. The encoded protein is CASSLGGQTDGNEKLFF.

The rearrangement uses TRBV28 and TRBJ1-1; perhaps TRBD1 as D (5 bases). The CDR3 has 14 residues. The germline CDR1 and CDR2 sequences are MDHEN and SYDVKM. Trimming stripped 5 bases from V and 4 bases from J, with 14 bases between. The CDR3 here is CASSSSGLSTEAFF. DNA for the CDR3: TGTGCCAGCAGTAGTTCAGGGCTCTCCACTGAAGCTTTCTTT.

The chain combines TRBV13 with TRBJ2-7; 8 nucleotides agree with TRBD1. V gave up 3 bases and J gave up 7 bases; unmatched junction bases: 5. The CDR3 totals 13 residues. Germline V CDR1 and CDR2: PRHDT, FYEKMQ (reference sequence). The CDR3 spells CASSLDRAGEQYF. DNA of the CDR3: TGTGCCAGCAGCTTGGACAGGGCGGGGGAGCAGTACTTC.

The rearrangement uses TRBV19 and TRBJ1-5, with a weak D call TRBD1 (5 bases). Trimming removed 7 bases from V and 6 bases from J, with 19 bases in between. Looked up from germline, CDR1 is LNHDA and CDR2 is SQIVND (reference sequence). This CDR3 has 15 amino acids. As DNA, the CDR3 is TGTGCCAGTACTCCCGGTAAGGGGCTGGGTCAGCCCCAGCATTTT. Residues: CASTPGKGLGQPQHF.

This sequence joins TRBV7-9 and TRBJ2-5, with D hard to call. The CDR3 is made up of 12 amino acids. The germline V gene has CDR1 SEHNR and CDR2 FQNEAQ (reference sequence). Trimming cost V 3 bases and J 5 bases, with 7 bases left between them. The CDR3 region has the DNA TGTGCCAGCAGCTTGCGTGAGGAGACCCAGTACTTC. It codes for CASSLREETQYF.

For the CDR3, the DNA is TGTGCCAGCAGGACGCATCAGCGGGAGAGCTACGAGCAGTACTTC. Protein: CASRTHQRESYEQYF. The chain employs TRBV6-5 and TRBJ2-7; TRBD2 matches 8 bases. The CDR3 covers 15 residues. Germline-derived CDR1 and CDR2 are MNHEY and SVGAGI. V dropped 6 bases and J dropped 3; count of bases not matched to a gene: 10.

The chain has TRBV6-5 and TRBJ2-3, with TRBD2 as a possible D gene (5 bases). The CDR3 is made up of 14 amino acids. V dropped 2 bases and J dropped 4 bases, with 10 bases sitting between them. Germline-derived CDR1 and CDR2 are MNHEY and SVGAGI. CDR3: CASSYPPGADTQYF. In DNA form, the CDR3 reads TGTGCCAGCAGTTACCCCCCCGGGGCAGATACGCAGTATTTT.